This entry features one T cell receptor (beta chain) sequence. The antigen remains undetermined. This CDR3 is built from 13 residues. Per germline, CDR1 MNHEY and CDR2 SMNVEV (reference sequence). V lost 2 bases and J 9 bases, leaving 8 bases between the germline ends. The sample belongs to a study of post-analysis software for immune sequencing data. General observations from the study: Roughly five TRBV segments were significantly more frequent in patients than in controls. TRBV5-6, TRBV5-1 and TRBV20-1 were among these segments.

Every TCR beta cDNA library bore unique molecular identifiers. One entry per CDR3 protein, called by TCRdb with MiXCR from the PCR reads. In the table there are hundreds of thousands of distinct CDR3 sequences, about 32% of which are singletons. Sequenced material: blood. The chain carries TRBV27 and TRBJ1-6, with D hard to call. This TCR derives from a girl aged 5-17 years with multiple sclerosis. The CDR3, as DNA: TGTGCCAGCAGTTTAGGAAGCTCTTCACCCCTCCACTTT. Amino acids: CASSLGSSSPLHF.